Included here is one T cell receptor beta chain sequence, with context. Its antigen is undetermined. Samples were taken several times over chemoradiotherapy. The sample comes from a study of chemoradiotherapy in HPV16-positive cancers. Study-level findings and limits: HPV-responsive T-cell expansion during chemoradiotherapy was linked to improved recurrence-free survival in HPV16-positive patients. Only a couple of HPV16-positive patients supplied the functional HPV-specificity definition. Non-HPV-specific T cells did not expand in tumors during treatment, whereas candidate HPV-specific clones and E7-related motifs did.

Germline-derived CDR1 and CDR2 are MGHDK and SYGVNS. V was clipped by 1 base and J by 10 bases; unmatched bases: 11. CDR3 length equals 16 residues. Sequenced by immunoSEQ multiplex PCR; TCRdb stores in-frame clones only, minus some. Among about 35,000 clones listed, about 92% were seen once. The material sequenced was blood, taken from a patient who underwent chemoradiotherapy. The rearrangement links TRBV25-1 to TRBJ1-1, with 11 bases fitting TRBD1. This clonotype originated in a human donor with HPV-associated anogenital cancer. CDR3 in DNA: TGTGCCAGCAGTGAATTGGGGACAGGGGGTATCGGGTCAGCTTTCTTT. Its translation is CASSELGTGGIGSAFF.